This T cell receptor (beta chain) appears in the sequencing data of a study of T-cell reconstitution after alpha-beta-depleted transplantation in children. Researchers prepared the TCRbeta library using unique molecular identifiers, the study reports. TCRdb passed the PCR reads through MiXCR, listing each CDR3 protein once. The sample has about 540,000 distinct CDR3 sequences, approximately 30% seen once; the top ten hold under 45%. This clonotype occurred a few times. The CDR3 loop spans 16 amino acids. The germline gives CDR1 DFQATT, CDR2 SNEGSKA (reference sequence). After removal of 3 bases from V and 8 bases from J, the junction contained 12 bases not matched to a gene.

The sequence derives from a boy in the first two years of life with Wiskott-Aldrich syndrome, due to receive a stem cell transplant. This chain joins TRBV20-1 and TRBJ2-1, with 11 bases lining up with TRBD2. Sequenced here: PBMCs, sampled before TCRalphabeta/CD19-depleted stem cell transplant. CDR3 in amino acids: CSASKTSGGNTDEQFF. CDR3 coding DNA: TGCAGTGCTAGCAAAACTAGCGGGGGAAACACCGATGAGCAGTTCTTC.